This T cell receptor beta chain stems from a study of control samples from healthy donors and cancer patients. Sequenced by immunoSEQ multiplex PCR; TCRdb stores in-frame clones only, minus some. The sample totals under 200,000 clones. Sample: blood. The receptor was isolated from a woman under 40 in good health.

CDR3 nucleotides: TGTGCCAGCAGTGTAATGGGGGGGCTAGCCAAAAACATTCAGTACTTC. This gives the protein CASSVMGGLAKNIQYF. This sequence joins TRBV28 and TRBJ2-4; TRBD2 is a possible D gene (7 bases). The V and J ends lost 5 bases and 0 bases respectively, with 14 bases between them. Germline values: CDR1 MDHEN, CDR2 SYDVKM. The CDR3 runs 16 residues.